Listed below are T cell receptor beta chains from one sample, sequenced in a study of blood T cells in healthy people across ages. TCRdb used MiXCR to reprocess the 5' RACE reads, holding one entry per CDR3 protein. This table has about 760,000 distinct CDR3 sequences, 20% to 25% appearing once. These data also featured in a second study, about T cells of mothers and their children.

The material sequenced was blood. The receptors shown here come from a boy between 5 and 17 years old in good health. CDR3s include the opening cysteine and the closing phenylalanine or tryptophan.

CDR3: CASSLEGLAGDNEQFF; V: TRBV5-1; J: TRBJ2-1
CDR3: CASSLDVSHGGQFF; V: TRBV7-9; J: NA
CDR3: CASSQDRGSGGYTF; V: TRBV4-3; J: TRBJ1-2
CDR3: CSVEALAGETQYF; V: TRBV29-1; J: TRBJ2-5
CDR3: CASSLKDRGTGYTF; V: TRBV7-9; J: TRBJ1-2
CDR3: CASSQTGVGNEQFF; V: TRBV4-3; J: TRBJ2-1
CDR3: CASSFFATGNYGYTF; V: TRBV5-1; J: TRBJ1-2
CDR3: CASSPGQGFTGELFF; V: TRBV4-3; J: TRBJ2-2
CDR3: CSADGPLAGSNEQFF; V: TRBV20-1; J: TRBJ2-1
CDR3: CASSFSPGTVGELFF; V: TRBV5-1; J: TRBJ2-2
CDR3: CSAIREDEKLFF; V: TRBV20-1; J: TRBJ1-4
CDR3: CSAQTISVNTGELFF; V: TRBV29-1; J: TRBJ2-2
CDR3: CASSPSDGTSYEQYF; V: TRBV25-1; J: TRBJ2-7
CDR3: CASSPPGPPYEQYF; V: TRBV28; J: TRBJ2-7
CDR3: CASGLGGNEQFF; V: TRBV28; J: TRBJ2-1
CDR3: CASSHVTGTRNSPLHF; V: TRBV3-1; J: TRBJ1-6
CDR3: CASSPVGSGNTEAFF; V: TRBV4-3; J: TRBJ1-1
CDR3: CASSSPAEGFREQYF; V: TRBV28; J: NA
CDR3: CSVVPQNTGELFF; V: TRBV29-1; J: TRBJ2-2
CDR3: CASSYGGAGGETQYF; V: TRBV6-5; J: TRBJ2-5
CDR3: CASSQESSQGSPSYEQYF; V: TRBV3-1; J: NA
CDR3: CATSGVFTGELFF; V: TRBV24-1; J: TRBJ2-2
CDR3: CASSLFGNTEAFF; V: TRBV28; J: TRBJ1-1
CDR3: CAIRGSTDTQYF; V: TRBV6-6; J: TRBJ2-3
CDR3: CASRPGQGVLEQFF; V: TRBV7-9; J: TRBJ2-1
CDR3: CASSEREAGETQYF; V: TRBV9; J: TRBJ2-5
CDR3: CAIREGEGSEAFF; V: TRBV10-3; J: TRBJ1-1
CDR3: CSVEDHSAGFYEQYF; V: TRBV29-1; J: NA
CDR3: CASKLYGNGNTIYF; V: TRBV13; J: TRBJ1-3
CDR3: CASSQTDGGREGGYTF; V: TRBV28; J: TRBJ1-2
CDR3: CSASAGEPYEQYF; V: TRBV20-1; J: NA
CDR3: CASSQDIAEETQYF; V: TRBV4-2; J: TRBJ2-5
CDR3: CSAQPSQGAGYGYTF; V: TRBV20-1; J: TRBJ1-2
CDR3: CASSRGTPETYGYTF; V: TRBV3-1; J: TRBJ1-2
CDR3: CASSLAGGLFF; V: TRBV7-2; J: TRBJ2-1
CDR3: CASSSGTLRYEQYF; V: TRBV28; J: NA
CDR3: CASSYGPGQATEAFF; V: TRBV6-2/TRBV6-3; J: TRBJ1-1
CDR3: CASSSPGTSSYNEQFF; V: TRBV7-9; J: TRBJ2-1
CDR3: CASSLAGISNQPQHF; V: TRBV28; J: TRBJ1-5
CDR3: CASSEVWPGTTQETQYF; V: TRBV25-1; J: TRBJ2-5
CDR3: CASSQDLEGIGETQYF; V: TRBV3-1; J: TRBJ2-5
CDR3: CASSIVAGSNEKLFF; V: TRBV19; J: TRBJ1-4
CDR3: CSAASGSYYNEQFF; V: TRBV20-1; J: TRBJ2-1
CDR3: CASSTTSGSHEQYF; V: TRBV18; J: NA
CDR3: CASSYGTPYNEQFF; V: TRBV6-2/TRBV6-3; J: TRBJ2-1
CDR3: CASNGYEQYF; V: TRBV6-1; J: TRBJ2-7
CDR3: CASSLVQATNEKLFF; V: TRBV5-1; J: TRBJ1-4
CDR3: CSVEGISGSSYNEQFF; V: TRBV29-1; J: TRBJ2-1
CDR3: CSADRGYGYTF; V: TRBV29-1; J: TRBJ1-2